The rows below give T cell receptor beta chains drawn from one sample of a study of OX40 agonist ivuxolimab in advanced cancers. This table comes from immunoSEQ multiplex PCR, and its TCRdb copy is limited to in-frame clones, with some not included. Of some 60,000 clones in the sample, 90% to 95% were seen once. The specimen comprised CD4+ or CD8+ T cells sorted from blood, sampled in a trial of the OX40 agonist ivuxolimab. The source is an adult with an advanced solid tumor such as melanoma, head and neck, liver or kidney cancer. Both conserved end residues are part of each CDR3. Each record gives: clone size, J gene, V gene, D gene, CDR3 protein, CDR3 DNA. The D gene is left open where the match is weak. Size values are once, few and many counts, or a class for expanded clones, and some rows have none.

-	TRBJ2-7	TRBV5-1	TRBD1	CASSSTTLDRGDYEQYF	TGCGCCAGCAGCTCCACGACGCTGGACAGGGGGGACTACGAGCAGTACTTC
-	TRBJ1-2	TRBV27	TRBD1	CASSFGTVPIYGYTF	TGTGCCAGCAGCTTCGGGACAGTCCCGATCTATGGCTACACCTTC
-	TRBJ2-7	TRBV15	-	CATSTRTNYEQYF	TGTGCCACCAGCACTAGGACGAACTACGAGCAGTACTTC
-	TRBJ2-1	TRBV7-9	-	CASSPYKQGIDYNEQFF	TGTGCCAGCAGCCCCTATAAACAGGGTATTGACTACAATGAGCAGTTCTTC
-	TRBJ1-5	TRBV4-3	-	CASSRRRISNQPQHF	TGCGCCAGCAGCCGCCGACGGATTAGCAATCAGCCCCAGCATTTT
-	TRBJ2-7	TRBV7-2	TRBD2	CASSFPLAGENEQYF	TGTGCCAGCAGCTTCCCTCTAGCGGGAGAGAACGAGCAGTACTTC
-	TRBJ2-7	TRBV29-1	-	CSVEVESSYEQYF	TGCAGCGTTGAGGTGGAGAGCTCCTACGAGCAGTACTTC
-	TRBJ2-2	TRBV19	-	CASSIGWDSNTGELFF	TGTGCCAGTAGTATAGGATGGGATTCGAACACCGGGGAGCTGTTTTTT
-	TRBJ2-1	TRBV9	-	CASSLMGSIHNEQFF	TGTGCCAGCAGCCTGATGGGGAGTATCCACAATGAGCAGTTCTTC
-	TRBJ2-5	TRBV4-1	TRBD1	CASSRTGWAGTETQYF	TGCGCCAGCAGCCGGACAGGGTGGGCCGGGACGGAGACCCAGTACTTC
once	TRBJ1-5	TRBV4-1	-	CASSSRQADQPQHF	TGCGCCAGCAGCTCCCGACAGGCCGATCAGCCCCAGCATTTT
-	TRBJ2-1	TRBV10-3	TRBD2	CAISPGTTSGREIEQFF	TGTGCCATCAGCCCAGGGACGACTAGCGGGAGGGAAATTGAGCAGTTCTTC
-	TRBJ1-6	TRBV4-3	TRBD1	CASSPRDRHSPLHF	TGCGCCAGCAGCCCCCGGGACAGGCATTCACCCCTCCACTTT
-	TRBJ1-4	TRBV11-2	-	CASSLRQDEKLFF	TGTGCCAGCAGCTTACGACAGGACGAAAAACTGTTTTTT
-	TRBJ1-4	TRBV27	TRBD1	CASSLTGGRNEKLFF	TGTGCCAGCAGCCTGACAGGGGGGCGAAATGAAAAACTGTTTTTT
-	TRBJ2-7	TRBV19	TRBD1	CASSSSTGGLDEQYF	TGTGCCAGTAGTTCCTCGACAGGGGGTTTAGACGAGCAGTACTTC
-	TRBJ2-2	TRBV10-3	TRBD2	CAIKTSGSLTGELFF	TGTGCCATCAAGACTAGCGGGAGTCTAACCGGGGAGCTGTTTTTT
-	TRBJ2-7	TRBV9	-	CASSAGERTGSSYEQYF	TGTGCCAGCAGCGCGGGGGAAAGGACCGGCAGCTCCTACGAGCAGTACTTC
few	TRBJ1-4	TRBV27	-	CASSPGQYGNEKLFF	TGTGCCAGCAGTCCCGGACAGTATGGTAATGAAAAACTGTTTTTT
-	TRBJ1-5	TRBV30	TRBD1	CAWSLGQGHQPQHF	TGTGCCTGGAGTCTAGGACAGGGACATCAGCCCCAGCATTTT
-	TRBJ2-1	TRBV27	TRBD2	CASSPGTSGTYEQFF	TGTGCCAGCAGTCCCGGGACTAGCGGGACCTATGAGCAGTTCTTC
-	TRBJ2-1	TRBV28	-	CASSLTGGGAYNEQFF	TGTGCCAGCAGTTTAACAGGGGGAGGGGCCTACAATGAGCAGTTCTTC
-	TRBJ2-1	TRBV28	TRBD2	CASSLIRLAESYNEQFF	TGTGCCAGCAGTTTAATCCGGCTAGCGGAATCCTACAATGAGCAGTTCTTC
once	TRBJ1-2	TRBV6-5	TRBD1	CASSYSAGQLIGYTF	TGTGCCAGCAGTTACTCGGCGGGACAGCTTATTGGCTACACCTTC
-	TRBJ1-5	TRBV7-9	TRBD1	CASSTTGGRQPQHF	TGTGCCAGCAGCACCACAGGGGGCAGACAGCCCCAGCATTTT
-	TRBJ1-1	TRBV6-5	-	CASSYAQGMGNTEAFF	TGTGCCAGCAGTTACGCTCAGGGGATGGGGAACACTGAAGCTTTCTTT
-	TRBJ2-7	TRBV27	-	CASSFGGGSSYEQYF	TGTGCCAGCAGTTTCGGAGGGGGCAGCTCCTACGAGCAGTACTTC
-	TRBJ2-1	TRBV29-1	TRBD1	CSAGTAEIF	TGCAGCGCCGGGACAGCAGAGATCTTC
-	TRBJ2-7	TRBV30	-	CALAEMTASAYEQYF	TGTGCCTTAGCCGAAATGACAGCCAGCGCCTACGAGCAGTACTTC
once	TRBJ2-1	TRBV9	-	CASSVEGLDEQFF	TGTGCCAGCAGCGTAGAAGGACTCGATGAGCAGTTCTTC
-	TRBJ2-1	TRBV19	-	CASSIAFTGEQFF	TGTGCCAGTAGTATAGCATTCACGGGTGAGCAGTTCTTC
-	TRBJ2-3	TRBV27	TRBD2	CASSLGTSGRAYNTQYF	TGTGCCAGCAGTCTCGGGACTAGCGGGAGGGCCTACAATACGCAGTATTTT
-	TRBJ1-3	TRBV6-1	-	CASSGPSWGQGNTIYF	TGTGCCAGCAGTGGACCCTCGTGGGGGCAAGGAAACACCATATATTTT
-	TRBJ2-1	TRBV7-8	-	CASSLTVTSYNEQFF	TGTGCCAGCAGCCTAACGGTGACCTCCTACAATGAGCAGTTCTTC
-	TRBJ1-5	TRBV19	-	CASSIGGPSNQPQHF	TGTGCCAGTAGTATAGGGGGGCCCAGCAATCAGCCCCAGCATTTT
-	TRBJ2-1	TRBV9	TRBD2	CASSVAGTNSNEQFF	TGTGCCAGCAGCGTAGCGGGGACTAATTCGAATGAGCAGTTCTTC
-	TRBJ2-7	TRBV11-2	-	CASSLVVYAGTYEQYF	TGTGCCAGCAGCTTAGTCGTCTACGCAGGTACCTACGAGCAGTACTTC
-	TRBJ2-7	TRBV7-9	-	CASSLGMAETYEQYF	TGTGCCAGCAGCTTAGGAATGGCAGAAACCTACGAGCAGTACTTC
-	TRBJ2-7	TRBV20-1	-	CSAREVYEQYF	TGCAGTGCTAGGGAAGTCTACGAGCAGTACTTC
-	TRBJ2-7	TRBV25-1	TRBD2	CASSLGLAGFYEQYF	TGTGCCAGCAGCCTCGGACTAGCGGGATTTTACGAGCAGTACTTC
-	TRBJ2-1	TRBV15	TRBD1	CATSRDRAQDEQFF	TGTGCCACCAGTAGGGACAGGGCGCAGGATGAGCAGTTCTTC
-	TRBJ2-2	TRBV19	-	CASSSQTTRAGELFF	TGTGCCAGTAGTTCCCAAACGACTAGGGCCGGGGAGCTGTTTTTT
-	TRBJ2-7	TRBV28	-	CASSPRREQYF	TGTGCCAGCAGCCCCCGGCGCGAGCAGTACTTC
-	TRBJ2-7	TRBV29-1	-	CSVRGGGYEQYF	TGCAGCGTTCGGGGAGGAGGCTACGAGCAGTACTTC
-	TRBJ2-1	TRBV5-6	TRBD2	CASSLTSGRSFIYNEQFF	TGTGCCAGCAGCTTGACTAGCGGGAGAAGCTTCATCTACAATGAGCAGTTCTTC
-	TRBJ2-3	TRBV30	TRBD2	CAWSSGTSSITDTQYF	TGTGCCTGGAGCTCCGGGACTAGCTCCATCACAGATACGCAGTATTTT
-	TRBJ2-6	TRBV7-9	-	CASSPLGSTGANVLTF	TGTGCCAGCAGCCCTCTGGGCAGTACTGGGGCCAACGTCCTGACTTTC
-	TRBJ2-7	TRBV5-8	TRBD2	CASRPGLAGDVPYEQYF	TGTGCCAGCAGACCCGGACTAGCGGGAGACGTCCCCTACGAGCAGTACTTC